Listed below are T cell receptor beta chains from one sample, sequenced in a study of CD8 T cells in Susac syndrome. TCRdb processed the immunoSEQ multiplex PCR reads anew with MiXCR; each CDR3 protein has one entry. The sample contains around 200,000 distinct CDR3 sequences, about 95% of which appear only once. The sequenced material came from CD8+ T cells from PBMCs. These receptors were collected from a human donor with Susac syndrome. Both conserved end residues are part of each CDR3. The order of the fields is CDR3 protein, CDR3 DNA, J gene, clone size, D gene, V gene. The D gene is left open where the match is weak. The size of a clone is reported for some rows only, either as once, few or many, or as a class for expanded clones.

CDR3 protein: CASGTGLDREQPQHF
CDR3 DNA: TGTGCCAGCGGAACAGGATTAGACAGGGAACAGCCCCAGCATTTT
J gene: TRBJ1-5
clone size: NA
D gene: TRBD1
V gene: TRBV27

CDR3 protein: CASSLARFGASGVTSTDTQYF
CDR3 DNA: TGTGCCAGCAGCTTAGCTCGGTTTGGTGCTAGCGGGGTGACTAGCACAGATACGCAGTATTTT
J gene: TRBJ2-3
clone size: NA
D gene: TRBD2
V gene: TRBV7-8

CDR3 protein: CASSPEGGALSNQPQHF
CDR3 DNA: TGTGCCAGCAGTCCCGAGGGGGGGGCCCTTAGCAATCAGCCCCAGCATTTT
J gene: TRBJ1-5
clone size: NA
D gene: NA
V gene: TRBV28

CDR3 protein: CSATPNGGFVEQYF
CDR3 DNA: TGCAGTGCTACCCCAAATGGAGGGTTCGTCGAGCAGTACTTC
J gene: TRBJ2-7
clone size: NA
D gene: NA
V gene: TRBV20-1

CDR3 protein: CASSQSRTPTGEKLFF
CDR3 DNA: TGCGCCAGCAGCCAATCCCGGACACCTACGGGTGAAAAACTGTTTTTT
J gene: TRBJ1-4
clone size: NA
D gene: NA
V gene: TRBV4-1

CDR3 protein: CASSPGQGGSYEQYF
CDR3 DNA: TGTGCCAGCAGCCCCGGACAGGGTGGGTCCTACGAGCAGTACTTC
J gene: TRBJ2-7
clone size: NA
D gene: TRBD1
V gene: TRBV14

CDR3 protein: CAISESLASGSEQYF
CDR3 DNA: TGTGCCATCAGTGAGTCGCTGGCTAGCGGGAGCGAGCAGTACTTC
J gene: TRBJ2-7
clone size: NA
D gene: TRBD2
V gene: TRBV10-3

CDR3 protein: CASSQVWDANTGELFF
CDR3 DNA: TGTGCCAGCAGCCAAGTTTGGGACGCGAACACCGGGGAGCTGTTTTTT
J gene: TRBJ2-2
clone size: NA
D gene: NA
V gene: TRBV7-9

CDR3 protein: CASSSRTTSGRNEQYF
CDR3 DNA: TGTGCCAGCAGCTCACGAACGACTAGCGGGAGAAACGAGCAGTACTTC
J gene: TRBJ2-7
clone size: NA
D gene: TRBD2
V gene: TRBV5-4

CDR3 protein: CASSFGQALEDQYF
CDR3 DNA: TGTGCCAGCAGCTTTGGACAGGCCCTAGAAGACCAGTACTTC
J gene: TRBJ2-5
clone size: NA
D gene: TRBD1
V gene: TRBV11-2

CDR3 protein: CASSVGEVLNTEAFF
CDR3 DNA: TGTGCCAGCAGCGTAGGGGAGGTACTGAACACTGAAGCTTTCTTT
J gene: TRBJ1-1
clone size: NA
D gene: NA
V gene: TRBV9

CDR3 protein: CASSLGGPVVEQYF
CDR3 DNA: TGTGCCAGCAGCCTGGGAGGGCCGGTTGTCGAGCAGTACTTC
J gene: TRBJ2-7
clone size: once
D gene: TRBD2
V gene: TRBV5-4

CDR3 protein: CASRSGTANTEAFF
CDR3 DNA: TGTGCCAGCAGATCCGGGACGGCGAACACTGAAGCTTTCTTT
J gene: TRBJ1-1
clone size: NA
D gene: NA
V gene: TRBV6-5

CDR3 protein: CASRLRTDSNEKLFF
CDR3 DNA: TGCGCCAGCAGACTTCGGACGGACTCTAATGAAAAACTGTTTTTT
J gene: TRBJ1-4
clone size: NA
D gene: NA
V gene: TRBV23-1

CDR3 protein: CAATSGGVMNEQFF
CDR3 DNA: TGTGCCGCTACTAGCGGGGGAGTCATGAATGAGCAGTTCTTC
J gene: TRBJ2-1
clone size: NA
D gene: TRBD2
V gene: TRBV10-3

CDR3 protein: CASGGQPDNQPQHF
CDR3 DNA: TGTGCCAGCGGGGGACAACCTGACAATCAGCCCCAGCATTTT
J gene: TRBJ1-5
clone size: NA
D gene: NA
V gene: TRBV27

CDR3 protein: CASSQVQAGENIQYF
CDR3 DNA: TGTGCCAGCAGCCAAGTGCAAGCGGGGGAAAACATTCAGTACTTC
J gene: TRBJ2-4
clone size: NA
D gene: TRBD2
V gene: TRBV4-2

CDR3 protein: CSASPLTGTDTYSNQPQHF
CDR3 DNA: TGCAGTGCTAGCCCTTTAACCGGGACAGATACTTATAGCAATCAGCCCCAGCATTTT
J gene: TRBJ1-5
clone size: NA
D gene: TRBD1
V gene: TRBV20-1

CDR3 protein: CASSQGTYEQYF
CDR3 DNA: TGTGCCAGCAGCCAGGGCACCTACGAGCAGTACTTC
J gene: TRBJ2-7
clone size: few
D gene: NA
V gene: TRBV3-1

CDR3 protein: CASTRDVGSYEQYF
CDR3 DNA: TGCGCCAGCACCCGGGACGTTGGCTCCTACGAGCAGTACTTC
J gene: TRBJ2-7
clone size: NA
D gene: NA
V gene: TRBV5-1

CDR3 protein: CASSPISGSYEQYF
CDR3 DNA: TGTGCCAGCAGCCCTATTAGCGGATCCTACGAGCAGTACTTC
J gene: TRBJ2-7
clone size: NA
D gene: NA
V gene: TRBV2

CDR3 protein: CASGSPIDHSNQPQHF
CDR3 DNA: TGTGCTAGTGGTTCTCCCATCGACCATAGCAATCAGCCCCAGCATTTT
J gene: TRBJ1-5
clone size: NA
D gene: NA
V gene: TRBV12-5

CDR3 protein: CASRTTQGQPQHF
CDR3 DNA: TGTGCCAGTAGGACGACACAGGGCCAGCCCCAGCATTTT
J gene: TRBJ1-5
clone size: NA
D gene: NA
V gene: TRBV19

CDR3 protein: CASSFGGADTEAFF
CDR3 DNA: TGCGCCAGCAGCTTCGGGGGGGCTGACACTGAAGCTTTCTTT
J gene: TRBJ1-1
clone size: NA
D gene: NA
V gene: TRBV5-1

CDR3 protein: CATSSSRGRVDQPQHF
CDR3 DNA: TGTGCCACCAGCAGTTCCAGGGGGCGCGTGGATCAGCCCCAGCATTTT
J gene: TRBJ1-5
clone size: NA
D gene: TRBD1
V gene: TRBV15

CDR3 protein: CASSSRTGWEQYF
CDR3 DNA: TGTGCCAGCAGCTCCCGGACAGGGTGGGAGCAGTACTTC
J gene: TRBJ2-7
clone size: NA
D gene: TRBD1
V gene: TRBV11-2

CDR3 protein: CACSGVGYTF
CDR3 DNA: TGTGCCTGCAGCGGCGTTGGCTACACCTTC
J gene: TRBJ1-2
clone size: NA
D gene: NA
V gene: TRBV6-2/TRBV6-3

CDR3 protein: CAWSDTGSPEAFF
CDR3 DNA: TGTGCCTGGAGTGATACAGGGTCCCCTGAAGCTTTCTTT
J gene: TRBJ1-1
clone size: once
D gene: NA
V gene: TRBV30

CDR3 protein: CASSSKPPGGSYEQYF
CDR3 DNA: TGTGCCAGCAGCTCCAAACCGCCGGGCGGCTCCTACGAGCAGTACTTC
J gene: TRBJ2-7
clone size: NA
D gene: NA
V gene: TRBV11-2

CDR3 protein: CAWNLGRSYEQYF
CDR3 DNA: TGTGCCTGGAATTTGGGGCGCTCCTACGAGCAGTACTTC
J gene: TRBJ2-7
clone size: NA
D gene: NA
V gene: TRBV30

CDR3 protein: CASGSNVGYLLTGEQFF
CDR3 DNA: TGTGCTAGTGGTTCAAATGTGGGCTACCTCCTAACCGGTGAGCAGTTCTTC
J gene: TRBJ2-1
clone size: NA
D gene: NA
V gene: TRBV12-5

CDR3 protein: CASSGASEQFF
CDR3 DNA: TGTGCCAGCAGCGGCGCTAGTGAGCAGTTCTTC
J gene: TRBJ2-1
clone size: NA
D gene: NA
V gene: TRBV11-2

CDR3 protein: CASSKGPGDVQGETQYF
CDR3 DNA: TGTGCCAGCAGCAAAGGGCCGGGGGACGTGCAGGGGGAGACCCAGTACTTC
J gene: TRBJ2-5
clone size: NA
D gene: NA
V gene: TRBV21-1

CDR3 protein: CASTTSGWGAGELFF
CDR3 DNA: TGTGCCAGCACCACAAGTGGGTGGGGGGCCGGGGAGCTGTTTTTT
J gene: TRBJ2-2
clone size: NA
D gene: NA
V gene: TRBV7-8

CDR3 protein: CASSGENIQYF
CDR3 DNA: TGTGCCAGCTCGGGGGAAAACATTCAGTACTTC
J gene: TRBJ2-4
clone size: NA
D gene: NA
V gene: TRBV6-6

CDR3 protein: CASSIRFSYGYTF
CDR3 DNA: TGTGCCAGCAGTATAAGGTTTTCCTATGGCTACACCTTC
J gene: TRBJ1-2
clone size: NA
D gene: NA
V gene: TRBV27

CDR3 protein: CSARDPWQGGGELFF
CDR3 DNA: TGCAGTGCTAGAGATCCTTGGCAGGGGGGCGGGGAGCTGTTTTTT
J gene: TRBJ2-2
clone size: NA
D gene: NA
V gene: TRBV20-1

CDR3 protein: CSAGQGVSYEQYF
CDR3 DNA: TGCAGTGCTGGGCAGGGGGTTTCCTACGAGCAGTACTTC
J gene: TRBJ2-7
clone size: NA
D gene: TRBD1
V gene: TRBV20-1

CDR3 protein: CATSRDRLGGYTF
CDR3 DNA: TGTGCCACCAGCAGGGACAGGCTTGGAGGCTACACCTTC
J gene: TRBJ1-2
clone size: NA
D gene: TRBD1
V gene: TRBV15

CDR3 protein: CASSPWGGLDTEAFF
CDR3 DNA: TGTGCCAGCAGCCCATGGGGGGGGCTGGACACTGAAGCTTTCTTT
J gene: TRBJ1-1
clone size: NA
D gene: NA
V gene: TRBV27

CDR3 protein: CSAPGLAREQWGEQFF
CDR3 DNA: TGCAGTGCTCCGGGACTAGCGAGGGAACAATGGGGTGAGCAGTTCTTC
J gene: TRBJ2-1
clone size: NA
D gene: TRBD2
V gene: TRBV20-1

CDR3 protein: CASSAEGLAGDNEQFF
CDR3 DNA: TGTGCCAGCAGCGCGGAGGGACTAGCGGGGGACAATGAGCAGTTCTTC
J gene: TRBJ2-1
clone size: NA
D gene: TRBD2
V gene: TRBV9

CDR3 protein: CASRATENEKLFF
CDR3 DNA: TGTGCCAGCCGAGCTACGGAAAATGAAAAACTGTTTTTT
J gene: TRBJ1-4
clone size: NA
D gene: NA
V gene: TRBV2

CDR3 protein: CASVPSDRYEQYF
CDR3 DNA: TGTGCCAGCGTCCCCTCAGATCGCTACGAGCAGTACTTC
J gene: TRBJ2-7
clone size: NA
D gene: NA
V gene: TRBV27